The present T cell receptor beta chain was sequenced within a study of T cell repertoires in cytomegalovirus infection. Remarks on this clonotype: The antigen remains unidentified.

The length of the CDR3 is 15 residues. V was pared by 10 bases and J by 6 bases, with 25 bases between. TCRdb recomputed calls from the reads with MiXCR, one row per CDR3 protein. The sample yields 570,000 or so distinct CDR3 sequences, about 40% seen once. This specimen was cultured PBMCs, taken from culture after CMV antigen stimulation. The TCR originated in a human donor in good health (CMV status not recorded). Some clones in this sample may be carry-over from other donors' samples. The V and J genes are TRBV12-3 or TRBV12-4 and TRBJ2-7, with a possible D match to TRBD1 (6 bases). Here the CDR3 DNA reads TGTGCCATCGCTGGGGGCTCCGGGCCCCGTGGCGAGCAGTACTTC. Translating gives CAIAGGSGPRGEQYF.